This note documents a single T cell receptor beta chain sequence. TCRdb recomputed calls from the RT-PCR reads with MiXCR, one row per CDR3 protein. The table has about 40,000 distinct CDR3 sequences, under 35% seen once. The record originates from a study of patients and donors after allogeneic stem cell transplantation. The germline gives CDR1 LGHNA, CDR2 YSLEER. The CDR3 is 14 residues long. The V end was cut by 1 base, the J end by 9 bases, with 12 bases between. The source is a human donor who was either an allogeneic HSCT recipient or a stem cell or donor lymphocyte infusion donor (not recorded which). It is not recorded whose cells these are; they may come from a transplant donor. V is TRBV4-3 and J is TRBJ2-2; no definite D call. The sample consisted of blood, either unsorted or a sorted T cell fraction (not recorded which). This CDR3 reads CASSQVSASRELFF. The CDR3 DNA sequence: TGCGCCAGCAGCCAAGTATCGGCTAGTAGGGAGCTGTTTTTT.